This record covers a single TCR beta chain. The data belong to a study of blood T cell repertoires in COVID-19. On the study more broadly: The origin of the acute and convalescent COVID-19 samples was the United States, Italy and Spain.

Germline lookup yields CDR1 SNHLY and CDR2 FYNNEI. The CDR3 runs to 16 residues. V shed 4 bases, J shed 5 bases, and the junction held 8 bases outside the gene matches. Sequencing used immunoSEQ multiplex PCR; TCRdb keeps in-frame clones, though not all of them. The sample lists about 220,000 clones, 70% to 85% seen once, with about 3.3% in the top ten. Adults between roughly 18 and 90 years of age took part from 24 US areas. V usage is TRBV2 and J usage is TRBJ2-2; 9 positions agree with TRBD2. Material: PBMCs or T cells enriched from blood (not recorded which). The receptor comes from a woman between 55 and 75 years old who had recovered from COVID-19. CDR3 DNA sequence: TGTGCCAGCAGTGTTTGGGGGAGCGGGGGGACCGGGGAGCTGTTTTTT. This gives the protein CASSVWGSGGTGELFF.